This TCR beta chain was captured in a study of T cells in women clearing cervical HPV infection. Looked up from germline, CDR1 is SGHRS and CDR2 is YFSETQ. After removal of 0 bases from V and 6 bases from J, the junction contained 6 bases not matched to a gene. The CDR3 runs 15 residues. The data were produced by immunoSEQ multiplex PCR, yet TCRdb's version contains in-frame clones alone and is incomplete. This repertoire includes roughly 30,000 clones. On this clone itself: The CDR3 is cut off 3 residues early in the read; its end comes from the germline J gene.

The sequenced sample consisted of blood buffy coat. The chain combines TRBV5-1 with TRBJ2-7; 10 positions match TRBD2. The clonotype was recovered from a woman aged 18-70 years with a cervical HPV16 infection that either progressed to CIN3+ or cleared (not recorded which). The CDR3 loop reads CASSLELAGVLEQYF. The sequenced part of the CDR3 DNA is TGCGCCAGCAGCTTGGAGCTAGCGGGAGTTCTCGAG.